Below are 20 T cell receptor beta chains sequenced from a single sample in a study of vaccination and CD4 T cells after COVID-19. Treatment: approximately nine-day PBMC culture with coronavirus spike peptide pools or control peptides (ViraFEST assay). Their cognate antigens are unknown. The Oncomine TCR Beta short-read assay was applied to DNA of cultured CD4+ T cells. A single record per CDR3 protein comes from TCRdb applying MiXCR to the PCR reads. There are tens of thousands of distinct CDR3 sequences in the sample; 40% to 50% occur only once, and roughly 9% lies in the top ten. Sequenced sample: CD4+ T cells from blood, cultured in vitro. Receptor source: a human donor who had recovered from COVID-19.

A few counts support this clonotype. The chain carries TRBV7-6 and TRBJ1-2, with D possibly matching TRBD1 (5 bases). V gave up 5 bases and J gave up 7 bases, with 26 bases separating them. In germline, CDR1 is SGHVS, CDR2 FNYEAQ. This CDR3 is 17 amino acids long. The CDR3 nucleotides read TGTGCCAGCAGCCCAATTCCCGGAAGCAGGGTCGATAGTGGCTACACCTTC. This gives the protein CASSPIPGSRVDSGYTF.

This clonotype has a handful of counts. V usage is TRBV6-1 and J usage is TRBJ2-5, with D maybe TRBD2 (6 bases). Germline CDR1 reads MNHNS; CDR2 reads SASEGT. CDR3 length: 12 residues. V was clipped by 7 bases and J by 2 bases, with 8 bases between them. The CDR3 loop reads CASNSGQETQYF. CDR3 nucleotides: TGTGCCAGCAATAGCGGACAAGAGACCCAGTACTTC.

The chain has TRBV12-3 or TRBV12-4 and TRBJ1-5; 8 bases fit TRBD1. With V trimmed by 5 bases and J by 7 bases, 7 bases remained unmatched. The CDR3 length is 14 residues. In DNA form, the CDR3 reads TGTGCCAGCAGTACCTCAGGGGGCAGGCAGCCCCAGCATTTT. This encodes CASSTSGGRQPQHF.

This clonotype is labeled as medium-sized (0.01 to 0.1%). The chain has TRBV6-1 and TRBJ1-2; D is unclear. With 8 bases removed from V and 8 bases from J, the gap between germline ends came to 15 bases. The CDR3 runs to 12 residues. Germline lookup yields CDR1 MNHNS and CDR2 SASEGT. The CDR3 DNA reads TGTGCCAGCGGCATTTCAGGCGGGGGCTACACCTTC. Translation gives CASGISGGGYTF.

This clonotype was picked up a small number of times. V gene TRBV27 combines with J gene TRBJ2-7; 14 bases align to TRBD2. V shed 3 bases and J 2 bases; nucleotides not matched to a gene: 3. The CDR3 has 16 residues. From germline, CDR1 is MNHEY and CDR2 SMNVEV (reference sequence). The CDR3 region is CASSLGGLAGAYEQYF. As DNA, the CDR3 is TGTGCCAGCAGTTTGGGGGGACTAGCGGGGGCCTACGAGCAGTACTTC.

The V call is TRBV6-5, the J call TRBJ2-1, with TRBD2 matching 8 bases. The CDR3 totals 15 residues. The V segment lost 1 base and the J segment 2 bases; nucleotides outside the gene matches: 1. Germline V gene lookup returns CDR1 MNHEY and CDR2 SVGAGI. DNA for the CDR3: TGTGCCAGCAGTTACTGGACTAGCCCCTACAATGAGCAGTTCTTC. It encodes CASSYWTSPYNEQFF.

This clonotype has a handful of counts. The chain joins TRBV20-1 to TRBJ2-1; the D is unclear. CDR1 and CDR2 from the germline V gene are DFQATT and SNEGSKA (reference sequence). Deletions cut 3 bases from V and 0 bases from J, with 15 bases between. CDR3 size: 16 residues. The CDR3 loop reads CSARKIVSSSYNEQFF. In nucleotides, the CDR3 is TGCAGTGCTAGGAAAATAGTATCTAGCTCCTACAATGAGCAGTTCTTC.

The chain carries TRBV5-1 and TRBJ2-7; the match to TRBD1 covers 11 bases. The CDR3 sequence is 15 residues long. Germline V CDR1 and CDR2: SGHRS, YFSETQ. Germline trimming cut 0 bases from V and 4 bases from J; bases unmatched to any gene: 3. This chain's CDR3 is CASSLDRDRGYEQYF. Here the CDR3 DNA reads TGCGCCAGCAGCTTGGACCGGGACAGGGGGTACGAGCAGTACTTC.

The gene calls are TRBV24-1 and TRBJ1-1; TRBD1 matches 7 bases. The CDR3 is made up of 14 amino acids. Germline values: CDR1 KGHDR, CDR2 SFDVKD. Trimming removed 5 bases from V and 3 bases from J; junction bases left unmatched: 5. CDR3 sequence: CATSGRGGDTEAFF. The CDR3 nucleotides are TGTGCCACCAGTGGCAGGGGGGGGGACACTGAAGCTTTCTTT.

The gene calls are TRBV5-8 and TRBJ1-6; weak D call: TRBD1 (5 bases). The V gene lost 0 bases and the J gene lost 9 bases, with 16 bases spanning the gap. The germline V gene encodes CDR1 SGHTS and CDR2 YDEGEE. The length of the CDR3 is 16 residues. CDR3 residues: CASSLVRGRRGSPLHF. In DNA, the CDR3 is TGTGCCAGCAGCTTGGTTCGGGGGAGGAGGGGTTCACCCCTCCACTTT.

Only a few counts were recorded for this clonotype. V and J are TRBV10-3 and TRBJ2-3, with D hard to call. Trimming took off 4 bases at V and 2 bases at J, with 4 bases between the two ends. There are 12 residues in the CDR3. Per the germline V gene, CDR1 is ENHRY and CDR2 is SYGVKD. CDR3 nucleotides: TGTGCCATCAGTGTAAACACAGATACGCAGTATTTT. Translation gives CAISVNTDTQYF.

The CDR3 protein is CASSPSGANVLTF. Written as DNA, the CDR3 is TGTGCCAGTAGTCCCTCCGGGGCCAACGTCCTGACTTTC. The rearrangement joins TRBV19 to TRBJ2-6; D uncertain. Germline CDR1 and CDR2: LNHDA and SQIVND (reference sequence). Trimming took off 5 bases at V and 4 bases at J, with 6 bases between the two ends. This CDR3 is 13 amino acids long.

This clonotype was found a few times. The J gene is TRBJ2-1, the V gene TRBV2; perhaps TRBD2 as D (6 bases). Germline-derived CDR1 and CDR2 are SNHLY and FYNNEI. Trimming left V 8 bases short and J 2 bases short, with 10 bases between. The CDR3 extends over 13 amino acids. CDR3 loop: CASRSGTYNEQFF. The CDR3 DNA follows: TGTGCCAGCCGTAGCGGTACCTACAATGAGCAGTTCTTC.

The chain carries TRBV6-5 and TRBJ2-3; no definite D call. This CDR3 has 15 amino acids. Germline V gives CDR1 MNHEY, CDR2 SVGAGI. V lost 4 bases and J lost 1, with 12 bases in between. The CDR3 DNA sequence: TGTGCCAGCAGTTCCGAAGCCGCGGGCACAGATACGCAGTATTTT. Protein: CASSSEAAGTDTQYF.

The sample holds one count of this clonotype. CDR3 nucleotides: TGTGCCAGCAGTACCTACAGGGGGCAGGGCTCCTACAATGAGCAGTTCTTC. Translation gives CASSTYRGQGSYNEQFF. This chain joins TRBV27 and TRBJ2-1; 9 bases align to TRBD1. Germline values: CDR1 MNHEY, CDR2 SMNVEV (reference sequence). The length of the CDR3 is 17 residues. The J segment lost 0 bases and the V segment lost 5 bases, leaving 8 bases of the junction unmatched.

This clonotype was seen just once. CDR3 sequence (DNA): TGCGCCAGCAGTAACAGCTTCACAGATACGCAGTATTTT. Encoded protein: CASSNSFTDTQYF. This rearrangement joins TRBV5-1 to TRBJ2-3; no clear D. CDR1 is SGHRS, CDR2 YFSETQ, per germline. The CDR3 length is 13 residues. V shed 5 bases and J shed 2 bases, with 9 bases lying between them.

The chain carries TRBV28 and TRBJ1-2; weak D call: TRBD1 (6 bases). This CDR3 comprises 13 residues. Germline loops: CDR1 MDHEN, CDR2 SYDVKM. V was pared by 4 bases and J by 2 bases, with 8 bases between. CDR3 nucleotide sequence: TGTGCCAGCAGTTACGGGGGCAACTATGGCTACACCTTC. Translating gives CASSYGGNYGYTF.

The V call is TRBV28, the J call TRBJ1-1; possibly TRBD1 for D (6 bases). Per germline, CDR1 MDHEN and CDR2 SYDVKM. CDR3 length: 15 amino acids. Between the trimmed V and J ends, which lost 6 bases and 1 base, there was a span of 15 bases. The CDR3 sequence: CASRPGGRGNTEAFF. The CDR3 DNA reads as TGTGCCAGCAGACCCGGGGGGCGTGGGAACACTGAAGCTTTCTTT.

This chain uses TRBV20-1 with TRBJ1-5, with D tentatively TRBD1 (5 bases). Germline V gene sequence: CDR1 DFQATT, CDR2 SNEGSKA (reference sequence). V was pared by 5 bases and J by 0 bases, with 11 bases between. The CDR3 covers 14 residues. This chain's CDR3 is CSAVTGLSNQPQHF. CDR3 sequence (DNA): TGCAGTGCTGTTACAGGACTTAGCAATCAGCCCCAGCATTTT.

V gene TRBV24-1 combines with J gene TRBJ2-5; TRBD1 matches 7 bases. The CDR3 loop spans 15 amino acids. CDR1 is KGHDR, CDR2 SFDVKD, per germline. Unmatched junction bases numbered 8, after V lost 4 bases and J lost 4 bases. DNA of the CDR3: TGTGCCACCAGTGAGTCGGACAGGCGGATAGAGACCCAGTACTTC. Its translation is CATSESDRRIETQYF.